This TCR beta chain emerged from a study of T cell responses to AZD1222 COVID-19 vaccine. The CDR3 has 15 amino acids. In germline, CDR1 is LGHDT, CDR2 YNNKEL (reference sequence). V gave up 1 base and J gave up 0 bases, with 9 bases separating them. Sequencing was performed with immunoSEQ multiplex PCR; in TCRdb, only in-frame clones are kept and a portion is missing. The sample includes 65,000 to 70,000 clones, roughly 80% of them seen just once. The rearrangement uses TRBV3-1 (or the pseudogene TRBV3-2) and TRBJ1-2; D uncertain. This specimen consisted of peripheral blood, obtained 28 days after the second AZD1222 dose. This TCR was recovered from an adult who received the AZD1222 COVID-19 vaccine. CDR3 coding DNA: TGTGCCAGCAGCCAAGGAGGCAGCGCTAACTATGGCTACACCTTC. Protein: CASSQGGSANYGYTF.